This T cell receptor (beta chain) was recovered during a study of T cells after posttransplantation cyclophosphamide listed by TCRdb under 2016. For the study in its entirety: Using TRB sequencing, the study followed how the T cell repertoire rebuilt after myeloablative bone marrow transplantation with posttransplantation cyclophosphamide given as GVHD prophylaxis. TRA and TRB clonality were tightly correlated in several samples, so subsequent TCR analyses focused on TRB only. TRB sequencing was performed on blood from all 35 or so PTCy patients with 1-year posttransplant specimens. Samples from around 37 PTCy-treated patients, along with samples from 15 to 20 of their related bone marrow donors, underwent antigen receptor sequencing. In 3 patients, TRB sequencing was also performed on up to roughly 3 more blood samples taken 2 to 5.2 years after transplant, and in 4 patients, pretransplant blood was also TRB-sequenced. Public TRB sequences were queried against a database of over 3,000 sequences associated with responses to pathogens, tumor antigens, self-antigens and alloantigens. What the study reported, not specific to this receptor: The TRB repertoires of T cells infiltrating skin or the GI tract showed only limited overlap with the TRB repertoires found in blood. Few T cell genomes were contained in biopsies (median around 96 skin, approximately 120 GI), so biopsy sampling was at least 40-fold shallower than sampling of blood or marrow. Donor-recipient similarity was low at 1-2 months but rose over the first year, and later blood repertoires were often dominated by donor CD8+ memory clones. Across 45 patients, TRB clonality was highly associated with recipient CMV seropositivity and CMV reactivation, and PTCy diversity was similar to diversity in CNI/methotrexate controls.

The treatment or condition label, read with the paper, signifies: high-dose cyclophosphamide on days +3 and +4 as single-agent GVHD prophylaxis. Busulfan and fludarabine conditioning, a related or unrelated marrow graft, and cyclophosphamide on days +3 and +4 were given to PTCy patients. From roughly eight patients, skin and gastrointestinal biopsies that had been obtained clinically during GVHD evaluation were TRB-sequenced retrospectively. The PTCy-treated patients were drawn from a prospective, multi-institutional clinical trial. A note on this clone: The specificity of this receptor is unknown. Base qualities were left out, and no much larger clone turns up one base away.

The germline V gene (reference sequence) supplies CDR1 LNHDA and CDR2 SQIVND. The CDR3 covers 16 residues, taking in both the cysteine and the phenylalanine. Only CDR3 DNA is held: 48 bases, read in frame from base 1. The trim is 9 bases for V and 3 bases for J, with a gap of 21 bases between the germline ends. Genomic DNA was the input for TRB sequencing, which was run either with the immunoSEQ assay at survey resolution or with the hsTCRB kit. In the original analysis: Initial read processing used immunoSEQ software, and repertoire analyses used the LymphoSeq R package. For each TRB dataset, clonality was calculated as 1 minus normalized Shannon entropy, and the Gini coefficient was computed as well. Phenotypes of unsorted samples were inferred by mapping TRB sequences from sorted subsets of the recipient or donor onto the same recipient's unsorted samples. The immuneACCESS repertoire file appears here via TCRdb, limited to in-frame rearrangements. These files lack a portion of the clones; in checked studies, under half of the deficit traces to unresolved V genes, and the cause of the others is not known. The DNA gave D and trimming, while V, J and clone size come from that table. The table for this sample records dozens of clones.

This material consisted of skin tissue, taken after allogeneic stem cell transplant with posttransplant cyclophosphamide. This receptor was taken from a female patient aged 50-65 years who received an allogeneic stem cell transplant from a related donor, was CMV-positive, and had no GVHD. Some T cells may have been brought in with the graft after a transplant. In this chain, TRBV19 is recombined with TRBJ1-5; the D gene remains uncertain. The DNA is as follows: TGTGCCAGCCTACCTTCGGGAATCTATAACAATCAGCCCCAGCATTTT. It codes for CASLPSGIYNNQPQHF.